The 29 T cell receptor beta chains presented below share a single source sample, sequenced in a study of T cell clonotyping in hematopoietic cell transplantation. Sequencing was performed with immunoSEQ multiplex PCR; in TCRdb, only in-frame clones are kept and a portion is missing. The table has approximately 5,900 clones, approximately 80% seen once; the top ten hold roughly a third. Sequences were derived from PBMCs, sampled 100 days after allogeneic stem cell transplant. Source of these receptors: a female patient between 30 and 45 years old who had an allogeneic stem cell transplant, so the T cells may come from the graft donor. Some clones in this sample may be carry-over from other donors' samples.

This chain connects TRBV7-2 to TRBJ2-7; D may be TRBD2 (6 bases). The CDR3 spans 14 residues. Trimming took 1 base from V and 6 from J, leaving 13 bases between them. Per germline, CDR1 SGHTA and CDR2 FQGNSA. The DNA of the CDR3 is TGTGCCAGCAGCTTAGGCGGAGGGAAACCCGAGCAGTACTTC. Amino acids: CASSLGGGKPEQYF. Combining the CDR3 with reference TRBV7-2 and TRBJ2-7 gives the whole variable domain GAGVSQSPSNKVTEKGKDVELRCDPISGHTALYWYRQSLGQGLEFLIYFQGNSAPDKSGLPSDRFSAERTGGSVSTLTIQRTQQEDSAVYLCASSLGGGKPEQYFGPGTRLTVT.

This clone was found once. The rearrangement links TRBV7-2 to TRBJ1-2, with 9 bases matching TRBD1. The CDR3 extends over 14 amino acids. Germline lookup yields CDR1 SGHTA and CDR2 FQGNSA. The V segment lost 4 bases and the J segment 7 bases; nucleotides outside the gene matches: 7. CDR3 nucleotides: TGTGCCAGCAGCTCGGACAGGGGAAGGGGTGGCTACACCTTC. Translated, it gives CASSSDRGRGGYTF.

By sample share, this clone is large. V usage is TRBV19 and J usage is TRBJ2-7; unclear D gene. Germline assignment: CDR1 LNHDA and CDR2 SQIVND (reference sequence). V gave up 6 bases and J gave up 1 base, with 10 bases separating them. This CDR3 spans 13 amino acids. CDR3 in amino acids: CASRADESYEQYF. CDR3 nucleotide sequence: TGTGCCAGTAGGGCGGACGAATCCTACGAGCAGTACTTC.

The CDR3 region has the DNA TGTGCCAGCAGTAGACAGATTAACTACGAGCAGTACTTC. This codes for CASSRQINYEQYF. The chain recombines TRBV2 with TRBJ2-5; a weak D match, TRBD1 (5 bases). The closer fit of TRBJ2-7 to the DNA end suggests the J call may be wrong. The CDR3 runs 13 residues. Per the germline V gene, CDR1 is SNHLY and CDR2 is FYNNEI.

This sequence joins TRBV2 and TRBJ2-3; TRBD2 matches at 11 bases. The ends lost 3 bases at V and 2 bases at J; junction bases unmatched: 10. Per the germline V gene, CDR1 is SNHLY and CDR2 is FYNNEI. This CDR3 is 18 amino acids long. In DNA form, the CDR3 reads TGTGCCAGCAGTGACGGGCTAGCGGGGGGAAAGCCCACAGATACGCAGTATTTT. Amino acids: CASSDGLAGGKPTDTQYF.

The CDR3 DNA sequence: TGTGCCAGCAGCCTCGGCCAGGAACTGTTTTTT. Its protein product is CASSLGQELFF. The chain links TRBV5-8 to TRBJ1-4; D is unresolved. The CDR3 runs 11 residues. V lost 4 bases and J 12 bases, leaving 10 bases between the germline ends. Germline-derived CDR1 and CDR2 are SGHTS and YDEGEE. Full variable domain (outside the CDR3, taken from reference TRBV5-8 and TRBJ1-4): EAGVTQSPTHLIKTRGQQATLRCSPISGHTSVYWYQQALGLGLQFLLWYDEGEERNRGNFPPRFSGRQFPNYSSELNVNALELEDSALYLCASSLGQELFFGSGTQLSVL.

In nucleotides, the CDR3 is TGTGCCAGCAGCGTAGGTGGGACCCCCTACGAGCAGTACTTC. Translated, it gives CASSVGGTPYEQYF. The rearrangement uses TRBV9 and TRBJ2-7; D tentatively reads TRBD1 or TRBD2 (5 bases each). The CDR3 is 14 residues long. The V gene lost 0 bases and the J gene lost 2 bases, with 9 bases spanning the gap. Looked up from germline, CDR1 is SGDLS and CDR2 is YYNGEE.

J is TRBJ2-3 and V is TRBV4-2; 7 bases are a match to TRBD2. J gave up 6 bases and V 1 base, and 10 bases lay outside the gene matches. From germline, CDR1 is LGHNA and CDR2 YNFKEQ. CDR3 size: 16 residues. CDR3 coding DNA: TGTGCCAGCAGCCAAGGACTAGCAGCCTCCGAGGATACGCAGTATTTT. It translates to CASSQGLAASEDTQYF.

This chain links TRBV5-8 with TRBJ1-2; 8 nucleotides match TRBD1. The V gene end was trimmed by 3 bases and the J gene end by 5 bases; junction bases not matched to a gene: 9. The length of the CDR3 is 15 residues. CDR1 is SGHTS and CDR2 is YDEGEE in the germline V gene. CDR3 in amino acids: CASSSGQGGGYGYTF. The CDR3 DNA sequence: TGTGCCAGCAGCTCCGGACAGGGAGGGGGATATGGCTACACCTTC.

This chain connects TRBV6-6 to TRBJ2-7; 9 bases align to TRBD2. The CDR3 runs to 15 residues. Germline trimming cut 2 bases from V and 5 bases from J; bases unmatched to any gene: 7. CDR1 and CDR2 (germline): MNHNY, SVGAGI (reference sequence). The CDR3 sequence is CASSYGAGGRDEQYF. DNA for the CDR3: TGTGCCAGCAGTTACGGTGCGGGGGGGCGTGACGAGCAGTACTTC.

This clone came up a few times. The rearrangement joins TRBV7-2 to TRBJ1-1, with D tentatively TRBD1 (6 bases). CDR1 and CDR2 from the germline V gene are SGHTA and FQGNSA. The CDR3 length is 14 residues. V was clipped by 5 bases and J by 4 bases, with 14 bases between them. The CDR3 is CASSILQGPTEAFF. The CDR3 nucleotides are TGTGCCAGCAGCATACTACAGGGTCCCACTGAAGCTTTCTTT.

CDR3: CASSVGHRQPQHF. For the CDR3, the DNA is TGTGCCAGCAGTGTAGGACACCGTCAGCCCCAGCATTTT. The chain uses TRBV2 and TRBJ1-5, with D possibly TRBD1 on 5 matching bases. Germline CDR1 and CDR2: SNHLY and FYNNEI. Trimming removed 4 bases at V and 6 bases at J, with 10 bases between. This CDR3 has 13 amino acids. The whole variable domain, filled in from reference TRBV2 and TRBJ1-5, reads EPEVTQTPSHQVTQMGQEVILRCVPISNHLYFYWYRQILGQKVEFLVSFYNNEISEKSEIFDDQFSVERPDGSNFTLKIRSTKLEDSAMYFCASSVGHRQPQHFGDGTRLSIL.

In DNA form, the CDR3 reads TGTGCCAGCAGCTTAACCGGTTCGGATGAAAAACTGTTTTTT. This codes for CASSLTGSDEKLFF. V and J are TRBV7-3 and TRBJ1-4, with D unresolved. V lost 0 bases to trimming and J lost 6 bases, with 8 bases between them. This CDR3 has 14 residues. Germline CDR1 SGHTA, CDR2 FQGTGA.

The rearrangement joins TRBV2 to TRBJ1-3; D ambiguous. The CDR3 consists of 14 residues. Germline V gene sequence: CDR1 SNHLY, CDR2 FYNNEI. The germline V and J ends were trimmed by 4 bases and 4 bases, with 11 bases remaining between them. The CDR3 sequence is CASSVRMEGNTIYF. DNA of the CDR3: TGTGCCAGCAGTGTACGTATGGAGGGAAACACCATATATTTT.

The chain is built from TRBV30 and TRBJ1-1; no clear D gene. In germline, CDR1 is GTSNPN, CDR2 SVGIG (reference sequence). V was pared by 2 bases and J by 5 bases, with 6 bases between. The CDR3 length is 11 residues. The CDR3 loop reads CAWSKGTEAFF. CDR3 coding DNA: TGTGCCTGGAGTAAAGGTACTGAAGCTTTCTTT.

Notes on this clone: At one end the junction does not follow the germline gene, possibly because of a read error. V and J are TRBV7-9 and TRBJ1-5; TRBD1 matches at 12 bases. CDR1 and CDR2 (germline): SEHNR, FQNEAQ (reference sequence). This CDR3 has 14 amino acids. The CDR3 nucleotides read TGTGCCAGCAGCGGGACAGGGGGCTATCAGACCCAGCATTTT. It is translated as CASSGTGGYQTQHF. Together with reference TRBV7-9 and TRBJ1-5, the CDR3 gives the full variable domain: DTGVSQNPRHKITKRGQNVTFRCDPISEHNRLYWYRQTLGQGPEFLTYFQNEAQLEKSRLLSDRFSAERPKGSFSTLEIQRTEQGDSAMYLCASSGTGGYQTQHFGDGTRLSIL.

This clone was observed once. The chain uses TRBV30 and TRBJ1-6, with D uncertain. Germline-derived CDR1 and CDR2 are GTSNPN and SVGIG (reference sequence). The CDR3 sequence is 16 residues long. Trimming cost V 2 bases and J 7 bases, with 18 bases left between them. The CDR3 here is CAWSTAGTSRNSPLHF. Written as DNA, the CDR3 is TGTGCCTGGAGTACAGCGGGAACCAGTAGAAATTCACCCCTCCACTTT.

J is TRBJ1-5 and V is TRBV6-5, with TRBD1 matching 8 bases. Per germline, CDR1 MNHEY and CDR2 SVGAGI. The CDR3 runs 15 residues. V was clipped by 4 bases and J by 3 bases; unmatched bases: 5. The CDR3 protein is CASSLGTGLNQPQHF. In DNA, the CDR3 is TGTGCCAGCAGTTTAGGGACAGGCCTCAATCAGCCCCAGCATTTT.

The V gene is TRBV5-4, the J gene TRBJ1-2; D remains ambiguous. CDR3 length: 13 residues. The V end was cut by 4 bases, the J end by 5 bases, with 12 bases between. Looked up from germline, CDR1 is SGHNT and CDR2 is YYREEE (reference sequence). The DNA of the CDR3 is TGTGCCAGCAGCCCGAGGGTTCAGTATGGCTACACCTTC. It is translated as CASSPRVQYGYTF.

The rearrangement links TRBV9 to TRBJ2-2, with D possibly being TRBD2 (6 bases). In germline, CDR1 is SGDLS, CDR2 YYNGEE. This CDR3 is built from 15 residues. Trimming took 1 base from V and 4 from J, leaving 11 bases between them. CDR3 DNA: TGTGCCAGCAGCGTATTACTAGCAGGCACCGGGGAGCTGTTTTTT. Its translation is CASSVLLAGTGELFF.

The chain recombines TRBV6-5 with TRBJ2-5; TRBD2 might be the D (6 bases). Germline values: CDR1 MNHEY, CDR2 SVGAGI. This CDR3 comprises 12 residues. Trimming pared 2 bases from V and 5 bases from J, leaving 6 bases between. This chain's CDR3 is CASSYGGETQYF. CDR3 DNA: TGTGCCAGCAGTTACGGAGGGGAGACCCAGTACTTC.

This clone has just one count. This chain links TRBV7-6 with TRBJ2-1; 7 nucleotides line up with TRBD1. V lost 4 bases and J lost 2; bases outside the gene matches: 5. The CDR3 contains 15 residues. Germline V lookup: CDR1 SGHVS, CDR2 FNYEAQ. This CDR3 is CASSSTGNPYNEQFF. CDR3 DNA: TGTGCCAGCAGCTCGACAGGGAACCCCTACAATGAGCAGTTCTTC.

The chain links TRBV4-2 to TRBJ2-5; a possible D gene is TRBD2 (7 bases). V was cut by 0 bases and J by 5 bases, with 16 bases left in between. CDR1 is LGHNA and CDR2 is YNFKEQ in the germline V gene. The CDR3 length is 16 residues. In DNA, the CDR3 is TGTGCCAGCAGCCAAGATGGGGGGGGGCTTGGGGAGACCCAGTACTTC. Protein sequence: CASSQDGGGLGETQYF.

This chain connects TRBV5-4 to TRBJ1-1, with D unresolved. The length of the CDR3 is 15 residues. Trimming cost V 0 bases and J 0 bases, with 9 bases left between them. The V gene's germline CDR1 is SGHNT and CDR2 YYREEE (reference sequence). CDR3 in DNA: TGTGCCAGCAGCTTGGGAGGAGGATTGAACACTGAAGCTTTCTTT. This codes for CASSLGGGLNTEAFF.

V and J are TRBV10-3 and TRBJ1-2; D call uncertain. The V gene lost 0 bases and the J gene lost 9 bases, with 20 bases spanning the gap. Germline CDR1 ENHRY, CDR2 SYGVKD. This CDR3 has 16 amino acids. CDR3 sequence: CAISESFNGPRVSYTF. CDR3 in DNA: TGTGCCATCAGTGAGTCCTTCAATGGACCCAGAGTGAGCTACACCTTC.

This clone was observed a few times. The CDR3 here is CAWTPGPMKGELFF. CDR3 in DNA: TGTGCCTGGACCCCGGGCCCTATGAAAGGGGAGCTGTTTTTT. This chain joins TRBV30 and TRBJ2-2; unclear D gene. Trimming pared 4 bases from V and 8 bases from J, leaving 17 bases between. Germline V lookup: CDR1 GTSNPN, CDR2 SVGIG (reference sequence). The CDR3 loop spans 14 amino acids.

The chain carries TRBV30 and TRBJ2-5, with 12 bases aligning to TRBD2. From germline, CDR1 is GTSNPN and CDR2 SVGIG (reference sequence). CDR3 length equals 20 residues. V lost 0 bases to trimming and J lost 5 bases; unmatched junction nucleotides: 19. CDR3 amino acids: CAWSVPSGGATRSNKETQYF. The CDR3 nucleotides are TGTGCCTGGAGTGTTCCTAGCGGGGGGGCCACTCGAAGTAACAAGGAGACCCAGTACTTC.

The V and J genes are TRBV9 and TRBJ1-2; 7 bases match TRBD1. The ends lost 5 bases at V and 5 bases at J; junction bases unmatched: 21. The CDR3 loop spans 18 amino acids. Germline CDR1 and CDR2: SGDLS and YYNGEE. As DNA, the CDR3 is TGTGCCAGCAGTAATGGCAGGACAGGCGAAAATCAAGCGTATGGCTACACCTTC. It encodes CASSNGRTGENQAYGYTF. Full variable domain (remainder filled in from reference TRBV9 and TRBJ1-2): DSGVTQTPKHLITATGQRVTLRCSPRSGDLSVYWYQQSLDQGLQFLIQYYNGEERAKGNILERFSAQQFPDLHSELNLSSLELGDSALYFCASSNGRTGENQAYGYTFGSGTRLTVV.

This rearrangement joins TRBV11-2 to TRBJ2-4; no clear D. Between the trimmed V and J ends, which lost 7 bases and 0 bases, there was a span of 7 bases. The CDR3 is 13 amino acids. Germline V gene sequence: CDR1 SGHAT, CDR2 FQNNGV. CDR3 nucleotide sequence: TGTGCCAGCACCCCAATAGCCAAAAACATTCAGTACTTC. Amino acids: CASTPIAKNIQYF.